This record covers a single T cell receptor beta chain. What it recognizes is unknown. Deletions cut 0 bases from V and 3 bases from J, with 15 bases between. The CDR3 spans 15 residues. In germline, CDR1 is GTSNPN, CDR2 SVGIG (reference sequence). Then a second PCR, running about 6 to 12 cycles, was carried out with a sample-barcoded 5' primer and a J-beta primer mix. Template switching added a 12-random-nucleotide identifier to every cDNA molecule. Via MiXCR, TCRdb re-called the 5' RACE reads, giving one row per CDR3 protein. The sample lists over 500,000 distinct CDR3 sequences; roughly a quarter were seen once. The sample originates from a study of blood T cells in healthy people across ages. Study as a whole: There was about one barcoded beta molecule captured by template switching per two T cells.

Study results and limitations: Diversity estimates drawn from one million T cells were deemed underestimates.

These sequences were also reported in another study, on T cells of mothers and their children. From that paper: Three healthy Caucasian mothers gave samples, and so did their six children.

Source material: blood. The sequence was collected from a boy under 10 years old in good health. The V call is TRBV30, the J call TRBJ2-7; D may be TRBD2 (6 bases). CDR3 sequence (DNA): TGTGCCTGGAGTGTACCAGCGGGTTTTCACTACGAGCAGTACTTC. Encoded protein: CAWSVPAGFHYEQYF.